Shown below are 26 T cell receptor beta chains from a single sample sequenced in a study of blood T cell repertoires in COVID-19. Here immunoSEQ multiplex PCR was the method, and the copy in TCRdb shows in-frame clones only, minus some. This table has around 300,000 clones, around 90% appearing once. Sequences were obtained from PBMCs or T cells enriched from blood (not recorded which). The receptors originated from a woman between 50 and 59 years old who had recovered from COVID-19.

This sequence joins TRBV7-2 and TRBJ2-3; TRBD1 is a possible D gene (5 bases). The V and J ends lost 5 bases and 2 bases respectively, with 11 bases between them. This CDR3 is 14 amino acids long. In germline, CDR1 is SGHTA, CDR2 FQGNSA. The CDR3 protein is CASSVRGVTDTQYF. The DNA for the CDR3 is TGTGCCAGCAGCGTTAGGGGTGTCACAGATACGCAGTATTTT.

Remarks on this clone: Other DNA sequences of this sample code for an identical CDR3. J is TRBJ1-1 and V is TRBV9, with 9 bases fitting TRBD1. J was trimmed by 5 bases and V by 5 bases; bases with no gene match: 4. The CDR3 loop spans 13 amino acids. CDR1 is SGDLS, CDR2 YYNGEE, per germline. The CDR3, as DNA: TGTGCCAGCAGTGCACAGGGGGCAACTGAAGCTTTCTTT. This gives the protein CASSAQGATEAFF. Full variable domain (rest looked up from reference TRBV9 and TRBJ1-1): DSGVTQTPKHLITATGQRVTLRCSPRSGDLSVYWYQQSLDQGLQFLIQYYNGEERAKGNILERFSAQQFPDLHSELNLSSLELGDSALYFCASSAQGATEAFFGQGTRLTVV.

The J gene is TRBJ1-1, the V gene TRBV9; D call uncertain. The CDR3 loop spans 16 amino acids. V lost 0 bases, J lost 5 bases, and 17 bases lay in between. Germline V gene data show CDR1 as SGDLS and CDR2 as YYNGEE. The CDR3 DNA sequence: TGTGCCAGCAGCGTAGGTATGGGGAGGGATGGAACTGAAGCTTTCTTT. Its translation is CASSVGMGRDGTEAFF.

V is TRBV10-3 and J is TRBJ2-4, with 7 bases lining up with TRBD2. The CDR3 covers 19 residues. CDR1 and CDR2 from the germline V gene are ENHRY and SYGVKD. With 2 bases clipped from V and 0 bases from J, the junction kept 13 bases outside the gene matches. The CDR3 spells CAISESGVTAGIAKNIQYF. As DNA, the CDR3 is TGTGCCATCAGTGAGAGCGGGGTTACGGCCGGGATAGCCAAAAACATTCAGTACTTC.

Written as DNA, the CDR3 is TGTGCCAGCAGCAGCGGGACGGACGTCTCTGGGGCCAACGTCCTGACTTTC. As protein: CASSSGTDVSGANVLTF. The V call is TRBV6-4, the J call TRBJ2-6; 7 bases agree with TRBD2. J gave up 0 bases and V 6 bases, and 8 bases lay outside the gene matches. Germline-derived CDR1 and CDR2 are MRHNA and SNTAGT. The CDR3 consists of 17 residues.

The chain couples TRBV28 to TRBJ1-6; 7 bases fit TRBD1. This CDR3 contains 15 residues. Germline trimming cut 8 bases from V and 9 bases from J; bases unmatched to any gene: 13. Per germline, CDR1 MDHEN and CDR2 SYDVKM. The CDR3 spells CASGTAGGRGSPLHF. CDR3 sequence (DNA): TGTGCCAGCGGGACAGCGGGGGGAAGGGGTTCACCCCTCCACTTT.

This chain joins TRBV5-6 and TRBJ2-5, with D maybe TRBD1 (5 bases). The CDR3 sequence is 15 residues long. V was shortened by 4 bases and J by 2 bases, with 15 bases between the two germline ends. Germline V gives CDR1 SGHDT, CDR2 YYEEEE. The CDR3 protein is CASSADTITQETQYF. As DNA, the CDR3 is TGTGCCAGCAGCGCGGACACCATAACTCAAGAGACCCAGTACTTC.

The chain carries TRBV6-5 and TRBJ2-1; TRBD2 might be the D (6 bases). This CDR3 region has 15 residues. The germline V and J ends were trimmed by 2 bases and 4 bases, with 12 bases remaining between them. Germline V gene lookup returns CDR1 MNHEY and CDR2 SVGAGI. CDR3 nucleotide sequence: TGTGCCAGCAGTTACCGGGCGGGGAGATACAATGAGCAGTTCTTC. Translated, it gives CASSYRAGRYNEQFF.

The rearrangement uses TRBV6-1 and TRBJ2-7, with a weak D call TRBD2 (5 bases). Trimming removed 3 bases at V and 5 bases at J, with 14 bases between. The CDR3 has 14 amino acids. Germline V gene lookup returns CDR1 MNHNS and CDR2 SASEGT. CDR3 DNA sequence: TGTGCCAGCAGTGATAGAGGGAGTCGGAACGAGCAGTACTTC. This sequence encodes CASSDRGSRNEQYF.

The V gene is TRBV16, the J gene TRBJ2-5, with TRBD1 identical over 12 bases. The length of the CDR3 is 15 residues. Germline V gene data show CDR1 as KGHSY and CDR2 as FQNENV. Trimming at V came to 3 bases and at J to 4 bases, leaving 3 bases not matched to a gene. The CDR3 protein is CASSHGTGGSETQYF. For the CDR3, the DNA is TGTGCCAGCAGCCATGGGACAGGGGGCTCAGAGACCCAGTACTTC.

The rearrangement links TRBV20-1 to TRBJ1-5; D call uncertain. The germline gives CDR1 DFQATT, CDR2 SNEGSKA (reference sequence). This CDR3 is 12 amino acids long. V lost 3 bases and J 7 bases, leaving 10 bases between the germline ends. The CDR3 region has the DNA TGCAGTGCTAGTGGTGGAGGCCAGCCCCAGCATTTT. As protein: CSASGGGQPQHF.

The chain links TRBV7-6 to TRBJ1-3; D gene uncertain. The germline gives CDR1 SGHVS, CDR2 FNYEAQ. V lost 1 base to trimming and J lost 0 bases, with 16 bases between them. The CDR3 extends over 18 amino acids. The CDR3 protein is CASSLDDPTGSSGNTIYF. CDR3 in DNA: TGTGCCAGCAGCTTAGACGACCCCACCGGGAGCTCTGGAAACACCATATATTTT.

This clone was recorded only once. V gene TRBV7-2 combines with J gene TRBJ2-7; tentatively, D is TRBD1 (7 bases). Germline CDR1 reads SGHTA; CDR2 reads FQGNSA. This CDR3 spans 13 amino acids. V was shortened by 5 bases and J by 7 bases, with 15 bases between the two germline ends. CDR3 amino acids: CASSPDRREEQYF. The DNA of the CDR3 is TGTGCCAGCAGCCCGGACAGGCGGGAAGAGCAGTACTTC.

This clone was counted once. The rearrangement links TRBV19 to TRBJ2-1, with 7 bases aligning to TRBD2. Looked up from germline, CDR1 is LNHDA and CDR2 is SQIVND (reference sequence). J gave up 8 bases and V 3 bases, and 16 bases lay outside the gene matches. CDR3 length: 17 amino acids. DNA of the CDR3: TGTGCCAGTAGTATCCGCATACCGAGACTAGCTGTGGATGAGCAGTTCTTC. The encoded protein is CASSIRIPRLAVDEQFF.

CDR3: CASSSRDRGSTEAFF. Written as DNA, the CDR3 is TGCGCCAGCAGCTCGAGGGACAGGGGAAGCACTGAAGCTTTCTTT. The chain is built from TRBV5-1 and TRBJ1-1, with 10 bases lining up with TRBD1. The CDR3 runs to 15 residues. Germline assignment: CDR1 SGHRS and CDR2 YFSETQ. Trimming cost V 3 bases and J 4 bases; bases outside gene matches: 6. Variable domain in full (rest from reference TRBV5-1 and TRBJ1-1): KAGVTQTPRYLIKTRGQQVTLSCSPISGHRSVSWYQQTPGQGLQFLFEYFSETQRNKGNFPGRFSGRQFSNSRSEMNVSTLELGDSALYLCASSSRDRGSTEAFFGQGTRLTVV.

The rearrangement links TRBV5-1 to TRBJ2-3; D is perhaps TRBD2 (6 bases). There are 15 residues in the CDR3. Trimming removed 2 bases from V and 6 bases from J, with 16 bases in between. Germline CDR1 and CDR2: SGHRS and YFSETQ. This CDR3 reads CASSFTPGVGDTQYF. The CDR3 region has the DNA TGCGCCAGCAGCTTTACCCCGGGAGTGGGGGATACGCAGTATTTT.

Only one count was recorded for this clone. This chain links TRBV3-1 (or the pseudogene TRBV3-2) with TRBJ2-1; 9 bases agree with TRBD2. This CDR3 comprises 15 residues. V lost 0 bases to trimming and J lost 6 bases; unmatched junction nucleotides: 3. Germline CDR1 is LGHDT and CDR2 is YNNKEL (reference sequence). CDR3 coding DNA: TGTGCCAGCAGCCAAGACGGGACTAGCAGCAATGAGCAGTTCTTC. Protein: CASSQDGTSSNEQFF.

The chain has TRBV7-2 and TRBJ2-2, with 8 bases matching TRBD1. The CDR3 consists of 15 residues. The V gene's germline CDR1 is SGHTA and CDR2 FQGNSA. J lost 4 bases, V lost 4 bases, and 5 bases had no gene match. DNA for the CDR3: TGTGCCAGCAGCTCCAGGGGGCTAGGCACCGGGGAGCTGTTTTTT. Translated, it gives CASSSRGLGTGELFF.

The V gene is TRBV28, the J gene TRBJ2-5; TRBD2 matches 9 bases. The junction had 7 bases not matched to a gene; V was cut back by 7 bases and J by 1 base. The germline CDR1 and CDR2 sequences are MDHEN and SYDVKM. The CDR3 is 15 residues long. CDR3 loop: CASIGATSGQETQYF. In nucleotides, the CDR3 is TGTGCCAGCATTGGAGCGACTAGCGGCCAAGAGACCCAGTACTTC.

Points on this clone: Other DNA sequences from this sample encode an identical CDR3 as well. V is TRBV6-5 and J is TRBJ2-7; 7 bases agree with TRBD1. The CDR3 consists of 13 residues. V was pared by 5 bases and J by 1 base, with 2 bases of the junction left unmatched. Germline CDR1 and CDR2: MNHEY and SVGAGI. The CDR3 region is CASSRTGSYEQYF. In nucleotides, the CDR3 is TGTGCCAGCAGTAGGACAGGTTCCTACGAGCAGTACTTC.

This chain uses TRBV7-2 with TRBJ2-4, with D maybe TRBD1 (6 bases). The CDR3 runs to 13 residues. Trimming took off 4 bases at V and 15 bases at J, with 19 bases between the two ends. Germline lookup yields CDR1 SGHTA and CDR2 FQGNSA. The CDR3 here is CASSSSHRDTGYF. In nucleotides, the CDR3 is TGTGCCAGCAGCTCATCCCATAGGGACACTGGGTACTTC.

This rearrangement joins TRBV7-3 to TRBJ2-1, with 7 bases lining up with TRBD2. In germline, CDR1 is SGHTA, CDR2 FQGTGA. V lost 1 base and J lost 9; bases outside the gene matches: 6. This CDR3 has 14 amino acids. CDR3 region: CASSLNSPGGEQFF. The CDR3, as DNA: TGTGCCAGCAGCTTAAACTCCCCGGGGGGTGAGCAGTTCTTC.

The sample holds one count of this clone. V usage is TRBV28 and J usage is TRBJ2-7; D is possibly TRBD1 (7 bases). This CDR3 has 13 amino acids. V lost 2 bases and J lost 11, with 16 bases in between. Germline CDR1 is MDHEN and CDR2 is SYDVKM. The CDR3 nucleotides read TGTGCCAGCAGTTTACCCGCAGGGGGGACAAAGTACTTC. Translated, it gives CASSLPAGGTKYF.

The genes are TRBV3-1 (or the pseudogene TRBV3-2) and TRBJ2-7; 10 nucleotides line up with TRBD2. Trimming cost V 6 bases and J 6 bases; bases outside gene matches: 8. The CDR3 runs to 14 residues. The V gene's germline CDR1 is LGHDT and CDR2 YNNKEL (reference sequence). The CDR3 DNA follows: TGTGCCAGCAGTATATCTCTAGCGGGAGTCGAGCAGTACTTC. It yields the protein CASSISLAGVEQYF.

As regards this clone: The sample carries other DNA sequences with the same CDR3. This chain uses TRBV28 with TRBJ1-2, with 9 bases aligning to TRBD1. The CDR3 has 14 residues. Germline V CDR1 and CDR2: MDHEN, SYDVKM. The trim removed 3 bases at V and 4 bases at J, leaving 3 bases unmatched. The CDR3 is CASSFGTGPYGYTF. CDR3 nucleotide sequence: TGTGCCAGCAGTTTCGGGACAGGGCCCTATGGCTACACCTTC.

This clone appeared once. The J gene is TRBJ2-7, the V gene TRBV5-1, with 11 bases aligning to TRBD2. Germline-derived CDR1 and CDR2 are SGHRS and YFSETQ. Trimming removed 4 bases from V and 4 bases from J; junction bases left unmatched: 13. The CDR3 spans 17 residues. CDR3 protein: CASSPVKRTSGFYEQYF. For the CDR3, the DNA is TGCGCCAGCAGCCCGGTCAAAAGGACTAGCGGGTTTTACGAGCAGTACTTC.